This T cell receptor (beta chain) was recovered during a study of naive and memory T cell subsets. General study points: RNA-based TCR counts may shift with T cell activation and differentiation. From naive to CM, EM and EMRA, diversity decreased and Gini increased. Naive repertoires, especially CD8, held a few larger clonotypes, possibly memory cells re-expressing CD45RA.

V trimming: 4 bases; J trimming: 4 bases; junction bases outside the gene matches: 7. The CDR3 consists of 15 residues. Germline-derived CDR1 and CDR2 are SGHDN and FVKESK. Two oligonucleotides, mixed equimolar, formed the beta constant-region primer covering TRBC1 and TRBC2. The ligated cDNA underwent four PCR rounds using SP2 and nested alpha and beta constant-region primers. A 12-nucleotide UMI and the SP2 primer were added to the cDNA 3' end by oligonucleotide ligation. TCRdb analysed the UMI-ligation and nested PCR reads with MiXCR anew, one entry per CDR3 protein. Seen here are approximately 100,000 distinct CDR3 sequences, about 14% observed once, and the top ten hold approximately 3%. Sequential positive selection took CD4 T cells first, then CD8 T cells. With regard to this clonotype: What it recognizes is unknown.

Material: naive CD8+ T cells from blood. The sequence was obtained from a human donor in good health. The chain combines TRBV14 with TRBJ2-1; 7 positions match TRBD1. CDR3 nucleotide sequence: TGTGCCAGCAGCCTTCGTAGGGGACAGTACAATGAGCAGTTCTTC. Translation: CASSLRRGQYNEQFF.